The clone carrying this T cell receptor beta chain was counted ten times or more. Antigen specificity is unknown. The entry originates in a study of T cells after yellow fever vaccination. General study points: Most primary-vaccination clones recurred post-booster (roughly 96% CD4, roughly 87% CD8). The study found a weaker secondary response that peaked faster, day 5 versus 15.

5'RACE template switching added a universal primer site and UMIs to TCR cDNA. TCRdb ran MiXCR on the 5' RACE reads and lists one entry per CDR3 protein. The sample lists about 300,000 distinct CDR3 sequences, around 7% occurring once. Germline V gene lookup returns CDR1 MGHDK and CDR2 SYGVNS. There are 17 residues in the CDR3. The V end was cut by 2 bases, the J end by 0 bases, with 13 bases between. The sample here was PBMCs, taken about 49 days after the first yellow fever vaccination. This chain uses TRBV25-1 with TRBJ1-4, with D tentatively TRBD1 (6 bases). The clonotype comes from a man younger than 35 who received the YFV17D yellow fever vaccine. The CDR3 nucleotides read TGTGCCAGCAGTGAAATTCAGGGGCTTGCAACTAATGAAAAACTGTTTTTT. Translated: CASSEIQGLATNEKLFF.